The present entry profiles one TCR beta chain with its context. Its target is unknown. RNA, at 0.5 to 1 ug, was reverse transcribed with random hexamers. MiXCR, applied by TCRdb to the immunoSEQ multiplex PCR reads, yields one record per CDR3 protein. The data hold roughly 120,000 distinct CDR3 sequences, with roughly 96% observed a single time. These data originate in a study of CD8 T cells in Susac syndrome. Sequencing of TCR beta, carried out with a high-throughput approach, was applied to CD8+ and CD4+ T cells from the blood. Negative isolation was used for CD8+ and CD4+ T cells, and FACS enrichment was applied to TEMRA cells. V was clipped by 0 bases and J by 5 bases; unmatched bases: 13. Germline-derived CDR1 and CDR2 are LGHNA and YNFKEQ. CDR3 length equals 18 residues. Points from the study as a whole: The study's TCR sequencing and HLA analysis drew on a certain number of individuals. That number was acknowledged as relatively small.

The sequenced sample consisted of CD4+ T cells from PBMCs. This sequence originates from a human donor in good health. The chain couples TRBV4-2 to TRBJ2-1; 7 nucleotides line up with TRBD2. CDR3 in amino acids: CASSQEPPSASGDNEQFF. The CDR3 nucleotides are TGTGCCAGCAGCCAAGAACCCCCTTCGGCAAGCGGGGACAATGAGCAGTTCTTC.